Shown below are 27 T cell receptor beta chains from a single sample sequenced in a study of cytomegalovirus exposure and HLA in healthy donors. PCR amplification relied on 60 Vbeta primers (plus 13 Jbeta primers). TCRdb's copy holds only in-frame clones and misses some; the assay was immunoSEQ multiplex PCR. Of about 130,000 clones in the sample, roughly 80% are singletons; the top ten hold over 1%. The sample comprised PBMCs. These receptors all come from a boy younger than 18 in good health and CMV-seronegative.

V is TRBV7-8 and J is TRBJ1-5, with TRBD1 as a possible D gene (5 bases). With 4 bases removed from V and 6 bases from J, the gap between germline ends came to 16 bases. This CDR3 contains 15 residues. CDR1 SGHVS and CDR2 FQNEAQ come from the germline V gene. The DNA for the CDR3 is TGTGCCAGCAGCTCCCATTCAGGGTTCAGTCAGCCCCAGCATTTT. Translated: CASSSHSGFSQPQHF.

The CDR3 region is CASSFGGVIGSYTF. The CDR3 DNA follows: TGTGCCAGCAGCTTCGGAGGTGTCATCGGGAGCTACACCTTC. The V call is TRBV7-9, the J call TRBJ1-2; D remains ambiguous. This CDR3 is 14 amino acids long. The germline V gene encodes CDR1 SEHNR and CDR2 FQNEAQ (reference sequence). With 3 bases removed from V and 9 bases from J, the gap between germline ends came to 17 bases.

This chain joins TRBV30 and TRBJ1-1, with D possibly being TRBD1 (6 bases). The CDR3 covers 13 residues. Per germline, CDR1 GTSNPN and CDR2 SVGIG (reference sequence). V lost 0 bases and J 5 bases, leaving 10 bases between the germline ends. The CDR3 nucleotides read TGTGCCTGGAGTGTCAGGGGTGAGACTGAAGCTTTCTTT. This encodes CAWSVRGETEAFF. The whole variable domain, filled in from reference TRBV30 and TRBJ1-1, reads SQTIHQWPATLVQPVGSPLSLECTVEGTSNPNLYWYRQAAGRGLQLLFYSVGIGQISSEVPQNLSASRPQDRQFILSSKKLLLSDSGFYLCAWSVRGETEAFFGQGTRLTVV.

V usage is TRBV30 and J usage is TRBJ2-3, with 11 positions matching TRBD1. Germline CDR1 and CDR2: GTSNPN and SVGIG (reference sequence). This CDR3 has 16 amino acids. V shed 3 bases and J 4 bases; nucleotides not matched to a gene: 9. CDR3 sequence reads: CAWRGPGQGGPDTQYF. CDR3 coding DNA: TGTGCCTGGAGGGGTCCGGGACAGGGGGGTCCAGATACGCAGTATTTT.

The V call is TRBV9, the J call TRBJ2-7, with 9 bases lining up with TRBD2. The germline gives CDR1 SGDLS, CDR2 YYNGEE. V was clipped by 0 bases and J by 6 bases; unmatched bases: 7. The CDR3 sequence is 15 residues long. The CDR3: CASSVEVSGSSEQYF. CDR3 DNA: TGTGCCAGCAGCGTAGAGGTTAGCGGGAGTTCCGAGCAGTACTTC.

J is TRBJ2-7 and V is TRBV7-9, with 8 bases fitting TRBD1. Trimming took 3 bases from V and 2 from J; bases not matched to a gene: 6. The length of the CDR3 is 15 residues. The germline gives CDR1 SEHNR, CDR2 FQNEAQ (reference sequence). The CDR3 DNA reads TGTGCCAGCAGCTTTTATACAGGGGGGCCCTACGAGCAGTACTTC. This encodes CASSFYTGGPYEQYF. The full variable domain, completed using reference TRBV7-9 and TRBJ2-7, is DTGVSQNPRHKITKRGQNVTFRCDPISEHNRLYWYRQTLGQGPEFLTYFQNEAQLEKSRLLSDRFSAERPKGSFSTLEIQRTEQGDSAMYLCASSFYTGGPYEQYFGPGTRLTVT.

The V and J genes are TRBV9 and TRBJ2-3, with D perhaps matching TRBD1 (7 bases). The germline gives CDR1 SGDLS, CDR2 YYNGEE. The germline V and J ends were trimmed by 0 bases and 2 bases, with 13 bases remaining between them. This CDR3 is 16 amino acids long. The CDR3 nucleotides are TGTGCCAGCAGCGTAGCTTCAGGGGGGCCCACAGATACGCAGTATTTT. Translated: CASSVASGGPTDTQYF.

A single count supports this clone. The chain joins TRBV19 to TRBJ2-1; TRBD2 matches at 11 bases. The CDR3 is made up of 18 amino acids. The J segment lost 2 bases and the V segment lost 5 bases, leaving 11 bases of the junction unmatched. Germline assignment: CDR1 LNHDA and CDR2 SQIVND (reference sequence). The DNA for the CDR3 is TGTGCCAGTAGTGTAGTAAAGACTAGCGGGACACCCTACAATGAGCAGTTCTTC. This codes for CASSVVKTSGTPYNEQFF.

The chain uses TRBV2 and TRBJ2-1, with 8 bases aligning to TRBD2. The CDR3 is 12 residues long. The germline gives CDR1 SNHLY, CDR2 FYNNEI. With V trimmed by 5 bases and J by 8 bases, 2 bases remained unmatched. CDR3 nucleotide sequence: TGTGCCAGCAGTCCGGGACTAGATGAGCAGTTCTTC. It codes for CASSPGLDEQFF.

In DNA, the CDR3 is TGTGCCAGCAGCCCCCTGAGCAGGACAGACGAGCAGTACTTC. Translating it yields CASSPLSRTDEQYF. The chain employs TRBV9 and TRBJ2-5, with D possibly TRBD1 on 6 matching bases. The tail of the sequence fits TRBJ2-7 better, so the J call may be wrong. Germline V gene sequence: CDR1 SGDLS, CDR2 YYNGEE. The CDR3 runs 14 residues.

The chain links TRBV5-1 to TRBJ1-2, with D maybe TRBD1 (6 bases). V was pared by 4 bases and J by 2 bases, with 15 bases between. CDR1 is SGHRS, CDR2 YFSETQ, per germline. The CDR3 runs 15 residues. CDR3 region: CASSPRTESNYGYTF. DNA for the CDR3: TGCGCCAGCAGCCCTAGGACAGAGTCGAACTATGGCTACACCTTC.

The chain is built from TRBV30 and TRBJ2-7; the D gene is possibly TRBD1 (6 bases). Trimming pared 7 bases from V and 6 bases from J, leaving 19 bases between. CDR3 length: 13 residues. CDR1 is GTSNPN, CDR2 SVGIG, per germline (reference sequence). CDR3 bases: TGTGCCTTTATTCAGGGGCTAGCAAGCGAGCAGTACTTC. Protein sequence: CAFIQGLASEQYF. Supplemented by reference TRBV30 and TRBJ2-7, the full variable domain reads SQTIHQWPATLVQPVGSPLSLECTVEGTSNPNLYWYRQAAGRGLQLLFYSVGIGQISSEVPQNLSASRPQDRQFILSSKKLLLSDSGFYLCAFIQGLASEQYFGPGTRLTVT.

This sequence joins TRBV30 and TRBJ1-2; TRBD1 matches at 10 bases. The CDR3 consists of 16 residues. V lost 2 bases and J lost 1; bases outside the gene matches: 7. The germline V gene has CDR1 GTSNPN and CDR2 SVGIG (reference sequence). Here the CDR3 reads CAWSSTGGAGNYGYTF. The CDR3 nucleotides read TGTGCCTGGAGTTCGACAGGGGGCGCGGGTAACTATGGCTACACCTTC.

This chain uses TRBV6-5 with TRBJ2-2; the match to TRBD1 covers 7 bases. The CDR3 runs 15 residues. Unmatched junction bases numbered 9, after V lost 6 bases and J lost 5 bases. Germline V gene data show CDR1 as MNHEY and CDR2 as SVGAGI. CDR3: CASRALQGQTGELFF. The CDR3 DNA reads TGTGCCAGCAGAGCCCTACAGGGGCAGACCGGGGAGCTGTTTTTT.

The chain combines TRBV30 with TRBJ2-1; the match to TRBD2 covers 11 bases. The CDR3 extends over 15 amino acids. The V gene end was trimmed by 5 bases and the J gene end by 7 bases; junction bases not matched to a gene: 10. Germline V gene sequence: CDR1 GTSNPN, CDR2 SVGIG (reference sequence). DNA for the CDR3: TGTGCCTGGGAACCGGGACTAGCGGTCTGGAATGAGCAGTTCTTC. It is translated as CAWEPGLAVWNEQFF.

This clone was recorded only once. This chain joins TRBV10-3 and TRBJ2-2; the match to TRBD1 covers 9 bases. The V and J ends lost 4 bases and 8 bases, in that order; junction bases with no gene match: 8. The germline V gene has CDR1 ENHRY and CDR2 SYGVKD. There are 15 residues in the CDR3. The CDR3 DNA reads as TGTGCCATCAGTGGTACAGGGGGCGAGTTAGGGGAGCTGTTTTTT. This encodes CAISGTGGELGELFF.

V is TRBV11-2 and J is TRBJ1-2; the D gene is possibly TRBD1 (6 bases). Per germline, CDR1 SGHAT and CDR2 FQNNGV. CDR3 length: 13 residues. Between the trimmed V and J ends, which lost 5 bases and 5 bases, there was a span of 12 bases. The CDR3 DNA is TGTGCCAGCAGCCAACTTACAGGGTATGGCTACACCTTC. Translating it yields CASSQLTGYGYTF.

V gene TRBV4-3 combines with J gene TRBJ2-7; 8 bases map to TRBD2. With 0 bases clipped from V and 2 bases from J, the junction kept 3 bases outside the gene matches. The V gene's germline CDR1 is LGHNA and CDR2 YSLEER. CDR3 length: 15 residues. The DNA of the CDR3 is TGCGCCAGCAGCCAAGATGGTAGCGGGACCTACGAGCAGTACTTC. This sequence encodes CASSQDGSGTYEQYF.

V gene TRBV25-1 combines with J gene TRBJ2-1; D unresolved. The V gene lost 6 bases and the J gene lost 9 bases, with 12 bases spanning the gap. CDR1 and CDR2 (germline): MGHDK, SYGVNS. The CDR3 runs 12 residues. The CDR3 DNA reads as TGTGCCAGCAGCACTGACTCTGGTGAGCAGTTCTTC. Its protein product is CASSTDSGEQFF.

V usage is TRBV2 and J usage is TRBJ1-2; D is possibly TRBD1 (6 bases). Trimming left V 6 bases short and J 8 bases short, with 13 bases between. This CDR3 contains 12 residues. Germline V CDR1 and CDR2: SNHLY, FYNNEI. CDR3 in DNA: TGTGCCAGCAGAGACAACAGGGCGGGCTACACCTTC. Amino acids: CASRDNRAGYTF.

This chain uses TRBV4-3 with TRBJ2-1, with 8 bases aligning to TRBD2. The junction had 7 bases not matched to a gene; V was cut back by 0 bases and J by 3 bases. The CDR3 consists of 17 residues. Germline V lookup: CDR1 LGHNA, CDR2 YSLEER. CDR3 sequence: CASSQDSAGGLYNEQFF. The CDR3 nucleotides are TGCGCCAGCAGCCAAGATTCGGCGGGAGGCCTCTACAATGAGCAGTTCTTC.

The genes are TRBV30 and TRBJ1-1, with D maybe TRBD1 (5 bases). Germline lookup yields CDR1 GTSNPN and CDR2 SVGIG (reference sequence). The CDR3 is 14 amino acids. V lost 3 bases, J lost 1 base, and 12 bases lay in between. CDR3 bases: TGTGCCTGGAGAACAGGTTCGTGGAACACTGAAGCTTTCTTT. This gives the protein CAWRTGSWNTEAFF.

V gene TRBV11-3 combines with J gene TRBJ1-3; possibly TRBD1 for D (6 bases). The CDR3 is 14 residues long. V lost 5 bases and J lost 2, with 10 bases in between. CDR1 SGHNT and CDR2 YENEEA come from the germline V gene. The CDR3 DNA reads TGTGCCAGCAGCGTACAGGGAGCTGGAAACACCATATATTTT. Translated: CASSVQGAGNTIYF. The entire variable domain, with the rest obtained from reference TRBV11-3 and TRBJ1-3, is as follows: EAGVVQSPRYKIIEKKQPVAFWCNPISGHNTLYWYLQNLGQGPELLIRYENEEAVDDSQLPKDRFSAERLKGVDSTLKIQPAELGDSAVYLCASSVQGAGNTIYFGEGSWLTVV.

The J gene is TRBJ2-5, the V gene TRBV4-3; TRBD2 matches 10 bases. This CDR3 has 15 amino acids. The germline V gene has CDR1 LGHNA and CDR2 YSLEER. The J segment lost 1 base and the V segment lost 4 bases, leaving 3 bases of the junction unmatched. The CDR3 spells CASSRGLASQETQYF. The CDR3 nucleotides are TGCGCCAGCAGCCGGGGACTAGCGTCCCAAGAGACCCAGTACTTC.

A few counts support this clone. This chain joins TRBV6-1 and TRBJ2-5; TRBD2 matches 13 bases. The CDR3 length is 16 residues. V shed 4 bases and J 4 bases; nucleotides not matched to a gene: 6. Per germline, CDR1 MNHNS and CDR2 SASEGT. The CDR3 DNA sequence: TGTGCCAGCAGTGGAAGGACTAGCGGGAGCCCAGAGACCCAGTACTTC. Encoded protein: CASSGRTSGSPETQYF.

The chain combines TRBV28 with TRBJ1-1, with D tentatively TRBD1 (6 bases). The length of the CDR3 is 15 residues. Trimming took 3 bases from V and 5 from J, leaving 16 bases between them. CDR1 is MDHEN and CDR2 is SYDVKM in the germline V gene. The chain's CDR3 is CASSFRWGPGTEAFF. The CDR3 DNA reads as TGTGCCAGCAGTTTTCGCTGGGGGCCCGGAACTGAAGCTTTCTTT.

CDR3 in amino acids: CAWSVQGSGPQHF. The CDR3 nucleotides are TGTGCCTGGAGTGTACAGGGAAGTGGGCCCCAGCATTTT. The chain links TRBV30 to TRBJ1-5; weak D call: TRBD1 (6 bases). The length of the CDR3 is 13 residues. Trimming pared 0 bases from V and 9 bases from J, leaving 12 bases between. Per the germline V gene, CDR1 is GTSNPN and CDR2 is SVGIG (reference sequence).